This T cell receptor beta chain was identified during a study of T-cell memory formation after mild COVID-19. Study conclusions and caveats: Chiefly within CM and EM were the contracting CD4+ clones; CD8+ ones were within EMRA. Day 15 to 85 contractors were CD4/CD8 balanced; later expanders leaned CD4+. SARS-CoV-2 specificity was not confirmed for second-wave clones peaking on day 37.

A single record per CDR3 protein comes from TCRdb applying MiXCR to the 5' RACE reads. The sample lists nearly 250,000 distinct CDR3 sequences; about 16% were seen once. Notes on this clonotype: Its antigen remains unknown.

Looked up from germline, CDR1 is MRHNA and CDR2 is SNTAGT. Unmatched junction bases numbered 4, after V lost 2 bases and J lost 4 bases. There are 15 residues in the CDR3. The TCR was taken from an adult woman who had mild COVID-19 (a few samples of this study predate the infection). Cell type and time point are not known. The chain recombines TRBV6-4 with TRBJ2-3; TRBD2 aligns across 9 bases. Sequencing was performed on PBMCs or a T cell subset sorted from them (not recorded which). The CDR3 here is CASSDGAGGPDTQYF. The CDR3 DNA reads TGTGCCAGCAGTGACGGGGCGGGGGGGCCAGATACGCAGTATTTT.